This T cell receptor beta chain originates from a study of beta chain features in type 1 diabetes. Study summary: There was similarity between patients and healthy donors in age, gender and cell yields.

Trimming at V came to 4 bases and at J to 7 bases, leaving 10 bases not matched to a gene. CDR1 and CDR2 from the germline V gene are SGDLS and YYNGEE. This CDR3 is built from 16 residues. Purity exceeding 95% was reached by all sorted populations. Notes on the study in general: For patients and controls alike, PCR might favor shorter templates to the same degree. Within the patient group, naive, central memory and Treg TCRB repertoires appeared more similar to each other than within healthy donors. Across all four CD4+ subsets, people with type 1 diabetes showed modestly shorter TCRB CDR3s.

Remarks on this clone: The antigen remains unidentified.

The whole isolated RNA underwent reverse transcription, so sequencing captured expressed TCRB transcripts. Profiled with immunoSEQ multiplex PCR; TCRdb holds only in-frame clones, not every one. The sample holds some 330,000 clones, over 9.5% seen once. The sequence was collected from a young woman with type 1 diabetes. Sequences were obtained from naive CD4+ T cells from blood. The chain has TRBV9 and TRBJ2-1; 11 bases fit TRBD2. The CDR3 nucleotides read TGTGCCAGCAGCAGTAGCGGGAGGGCCATAGATAATGAGCAGTTCTTC. Encoded protein: CASSSSGRAIDNEQFF.